This is a list of T cell receptor beta chains from one sample in a study of vaccination and CD4 T cells after COVID-19. Their specific antigens are unknown. TCRdb called the PCR reads again in MiXCR, with one record for every CDR3 protein. Among more than 10,000 distinct CDR3 sequences listed, around two fifths were seen once. Sequenced input: CD4+ T cells from blood, cultured in vitro. These receptors were taken from a human donor who had recovered from COVID-19. The CDR3 runs from the conserved cysteine through the conserved F or W. Each record gives: J gene, V gene, clone size, CDR3 protein. A clone size is listed for some rows: how often the clone was seen (once, few, many), or a class if it is expanded.

J gene: TRBJ1-1
V gene: TRBV28
clone size: NA
CDR3 protein: CASSLPELYDTEAFF

J gene: TRBJ2-3
V gene: TRBV6-1
clone size: NA
CDR3 protein: CASSISTGWGGNTQYF

J gene: TRBJ2-2
V gene: TRBV6-5
clone size: NA
CDR3 protein: CASSYYSRGAKTGELSF

J gene: TRBJ1-2
V gene: TRBV5-4
clone size: few
CDR3 protein: CASSLVGDGYTF

J gene: TRBJ2-5
V gene: TRBV5-4
clone size: NA
CDR3 protein: CASSFGLAFQETQYF

J gene: TRBJ2-2
V gene: TRBV29-1
clone size: NA
CDR3 protein: CSVGPNTGELFF

J gene: TRBJ2-7
V gene: TRBV11-2
clone size: NA
CDR3 protein: CASSLGTGLSYEQYF

J gene: TRBJ2-2
V gene: TRBV19
clone size: NA
CDR3 protein: CASSLPSGASTGELFF

J gene: TRBJ2-6
V gene: TRBV20-1
clone size: NA
CDR3 protein: CSARVASGGAPGANVLTF

J gene: TRBJ2-3
V gene: TRBV20-1
clone size: NA
CDR3 protein: CSAGGVAGGTDTQYF

J gene: TRBJ1-1
V gene: TRBV6-2/TRBV6-3
clone size: once
CDR3 protein: CASSYSGAPKAFF

J gene: TRBJ1-5
V gene: TRBV12-3/TRBV12-4
clone size: NA
CDR3 protein: CASTLGGNQPQHF

J gene: TRBJ1-2
V gene: TRBV6-1
clone size: NA
CDR3 protein: CASSPTDNYGYTF

J gene: TRBJ2-7
V gene: TRBV7-2
clone size: NA
CDR3 protein: CASSPRQGWHEQYF

J gene: TRBJ1-1
V gene: TRBV7-9
clone size: few
CDR3 protein: CASSSTPKLWGAKNTEAFF

J gene: TRBJ1-5
V gene: TRBV3-1
clone size: NA
CDR3 protein: CASSQRQNNQPQHF

J gene: TRBJ2-7
V gene: TRBV19
clone size: NA
CDR3 protein: CASSSWTGPSSYEQYF

J gene: TRBJ1-5
V gene: TRBV20-1
clone size: few
CDR3 protein: CSARDSPPRDGDNQPQHF

J gene: TRBJ1-5
V gene: TRBV5-1
clone size: NA
CDR3 protein: CPSSFDSSSNQPQHF

J gene: TRBJ2-7
V gene: TRBV6-5
clone size: NA
CDR3 protein: CASSSSTIPYEQYF

J gene: TRBJ1-2
V gene: TRBV9
clone size: NA
CDR3 protein: CASSVGRQGSDGYTF

J gene: TRBJ2-5
V gene: TRBV20-1
clone size: NA
CDR3 protein: CSARDWVAGEAQYF

J gene: TRBJ2-5
V gene: TRBV6-2/TRBV6-3
clone size: NA
CDR3 protein: CASSTNRGQSQETQYF

J gene: TRBJ1-1
V gene: TRBV7-2
clone size: few
CDR3 protein: CASSWDRGPAFF

J gene: TRBJ2-7
V gene: TRBV18
clone size: NA
CDR3 protein: CANSPIRDRTFTYEQYF

J gene: TRBJ2-3
V gene: TRBV7-2
clone size: NA
CDR3 protein: CASSRSGGIPTDTQYF

J gene: TRBJ1-5
V gene: TRBV6-1
clone size: few
CDR3 protein: CASSQDGRNQPQHF

J gene: TRBJ1-5
V gene: TRBV27
clone size: few
CDR3 protein: CASSGKTGTFNQPQHF

J gene: TRBJ2-3
V gene: TRBV2
clone size: NA
CDR3 protein: CASRPLEDTQYF

J gene: TRBJ1-2
V gene: TRBV7-9
clone size: few
CDR3 protein: CASSLQDGGYGYTF

J gene: TRBJ1-1
V gene: TRBV6-2/TRBV6-3
clone size: NA
CDR3 protein: CASSEGGGRVNTEAFF

J gene: TRBJ1-1
V gene: TRBV11-2
clone size: NA
CDR3 protein: CASSLEGGKNTEAFF

J gene: TRBJ1-1
V gene: TRBV4-1
clone size: NA
CDR3 protein: CASSQAGVFSPNTEAFF

J gene: TRBJ1-5
V gene: TRBV12-3/TRBV12-4
clone size: NA
CDR3 protein: CASSFRQNQPQHF

J gene: TRBJ2-1
V gene: TRBV20-1
clone size: NA
CDR3 protein: CSARSGTGGRNEQFF

J gene: TRBJ2-2
V gene: TRBV19
clone size: NA
CDR3 protein: CASSIDGAYTGELFF

J gene: TRBJ1-1
V gene: TRBV6-2/TRBV6-3
clone size: NA
CDR3 protein: CASTLTGGSTEAFF

J gene: TRBJ2-2
V gene: TRBV6-5
clone size: NA
CDR3 protein: CASSFQGVREIAGELFF

J gene: TRBJ2-3
V gene: TRBV11-3
clone size: NA
CDR3 protein: CASSLTGHSTDTQYF

J gene: TRBJ1-5
V gene: TRBV6-2/TRBV6-3
clone size: few
CDR3 protein: CASSYGPESRGAQHF

J gene: TRBJ2-5
V gene: TRBV20-1
clone size: NA
CDR3 protein: CSARPGQGLQETQYF

J gene: TRBJ1-3
V gene: TRBV27
clone size: few
CDR3 protein: CASSLYARGLGNTIYF

J gene: TRBJ1-2
V gene: TRBV30
clone size: NA
CDR3 protein: CAWSVQEGLYGYTF

J gene: TRBJ1-5
V gene: TRBV30
clone size: NA
CDR3 protein: CAWSTGSDNQPQHF

J gene: TRBJ1-1
V gene: TRBV30
clone size: once
CDR3 protein: CVWSVRYEAFF

J gene: TRBJ1-6
V gene: TRBV6-1
clone size: NA
CDR3 protein: CASSQNSGTVFSPLHF

J gene: TRBJ1-2
V gene: TRBV4-1
clone size: NA
CDR3 protein: CASSHRTDNYGYTF

J gene: TRBJ2-5
V gene: TRBV7-2
clone size: few
CDR3 protein: CASSLVATSGERGTQYF

J gene: TRBJ1-2
V gene: TRBV12-3/TRBV12-4
clone size: NA
CDR3 protein: CASSLGAGLNYGYTF

J gene: TRBJ1-5
V gene: TRBV15
clone size: NA
CDR3 protein: CATSRALVGGYSNQPQHF

J gene: TRBJ1-1
V gene: TRBV6-2/TRBV6-3
clone size: NA
CDR3 protein: CASSLTRTNTEAFF

J gene: TRBJ1-2
V gene: TRBV30
clone size: NA
CDR3 protein: CAWSYGTGSNYGYTF

J gene: TRBJ2-5
V gene: TRBV2
clone size: few
CDR3 protein: CASSPGTGKETQYF